These 28 T cell receptor beta chains were sequenced from one sample in a study of T cells in Graves' hyperthyroidism and ophthalmopathy. Regions amplified from RNA transcripts were the TCR beta CDR3 regions. First-round RT-PCR with HTBI primers amplified the TCR CDR3 region. TCRdb processed the multiplex PCR reads anew with MiXCR; each CDR3 protein has one entry. Among some 620,000 distinct CDR3 sequences, around 15% were seen once, and the ten largest hold approximately 3.8%. Material for sequencing was blood. These receptors were collected from a woman in her twenties or thirties with Graves' hyperthyroidism.

The CDR3 protein is CASSLSRAGGGSYNEQFF. The CDR3 bases are TGCGCCAGCAGCTTGTCCCGGGCCGGGGGAGGCTCCTACAATGAGCAGTTCTTC. This sequence joins TRBV5-1 and TRBJ2-1; D is perhaps TRBD2 (6 bases). With 1 base removed from V and 0 bases from J, the gap between germline ends came to 17 bases. The CDR3 runs to 18 residues. Germline assignment: CDR1 SGHRS and CDR2 YFSETQ.

In its sample, this clonotype was seen many times. This chain links TRBV13 with TRBJ1-1; tentatively, D is TRBD1 (5 bases). V was pared by 4 bases and J by 10 bases, with 19 bases between. The germline gives CDR1 PRHDT, CDR2 FYEKMQ (reference sequence). This CDR3 has 14 residues. The CDR3 protein is CASSSPSGPRVAFF. DNA for the CDR3: TGTGCCAGCAGCTCCCCGTCAGGGCCTCGGGTAGCTTTCTTT.

Concerning this clonotype itself: The conserved phenylalanine or tryptophan normally closing the CDR3 is absent here, so this likely arose from a read error. J is TRBJ2-5 and V is TRBV28, with D possibly being TRBD2 (6 bases). CDR3 length: 15 amino acids. The V end lost 5 bases, the J end lost 0 bases, and 13 bases lay between the germline ends. The germline CDR1 and CDR2 sequences are MDHEN and SYDVKM. The CDR3 sequence: CASSPVGGDQETQYL. CDR3 sequence (DNA): TGTGCCAGCAGTCCTGTAGGAGGGGACCAAGAGACCCAGTACCTC.

By share, this clonotype counts as medium-sized. The chain links TRBV5-1 to TRBJ2-2; the D is unclear. Trimming left V 0 bases short and J 2 bases short, with 8 bases between. The V gene's germline CDR1 is SGHRS and CDR2 YFSETQ. This CDR3 has 15 amino acids. The CDR3 protein is CASSLVEENTGELFF. The CDR3 nucleotides are TGCGCCAGCAGCTTGGTCGAAGAAAACACCGGGGAGCTGTTTTTT.

Here the CDR3 DNA reads TGTGCCACCAGCAGAGATGTAGTTATGAACACTGAAGCTTTCTTT. Amino acids: CATSRDVVMNTEAFF. The rearrangement joins TRBV15 to TRBJ1-1, with D uncertain. The CDR3 has 15 amino acids. Germline lookup yields CDR1 LNHNV and CDR2 YYDKDF (reference sequence). Trimming removed 0 bases at V and 0 bases at J, with 8 bases between.

The CDR3 loop reads CSVEGLLPYEQYF. DNA of the CDR3: TGCAGCGTTGAAGGACTGCTACCCTACGAGCAGTACTTC. The V gene is TRBV20-1, the J gene TRBJ2-7, with a weak D call TRBD2 (5 bases). The germline V gene has CDR1 DFQATT and CDR2 SNEGSKA (reference sequence). The CDR3 loop spans 13 amino acids.

There are many counts of this clonotype. This sequence joins TRBV9 and TRBJ2-7, with D tentatively TRBD1 (6 bases). CDR1 is SGDLS and CDR2 is YYNGEE in the germline V gene. V was pared by 3 bases and J by 2 bases, with 12 bases between. CDR3 length equals 14 residues. CDR3 bases: TGTGCCAGCAGCGCCCCGACAGGACCCTACGAGCAGTACTTC. Translating it yields CASSAPTGPYEQYF.

In its sample, this clonotype was seen a few times. In DNA form, the CDR3 reads TGTGCCAGTACCCTACAGGGGACGGGTGACGGCTACACCTTC. Amino acids: CASTLQGTGDGYTF. This chain links TRBV19 with TRBJ1-2; the match to TRBD1 covers 7 bases. The length of the CDR3 is 14 residues. The ends lost 7 bases at V and 8 bases at J; junction bases unmatched: 13. Germline V gene sequence: CDR1 LNHDA, CDR2 SQIVND (reference sequence). The entire variable domain, with the rest obtained from reference TRBV19 and TRBJ1-2, is as follows: DGGITQSPKYLFRKEGQNVTLSCEQNLNHDAMYWYRQDPGQGLRLIYYSQIVNDFQKGDIAEGYSVSREKKESFPLTVTSAQKNPTAFYLCASTLQGTGDGYTFGSGTRLTVV.

This clonotype was seen a few times. The gene calls are TRBV6-1 and TRBJ1-5; unclear D gene. The CDR3 is 15 amino acids. Germline CDR1 MNHNS, CDR2 SASEGT. The germline V and J ends were trimmed by 5 bases and 5 bases, with 16 bases remaining between them. CDR3 in amino acids: CASSHPRKAYQPQHF. DNA of the CDR3: TGTGCCAGCAGTCATCCAAGGAAGGCCTATCAGCCCCAGCATTTT.

This clonotype was counted only a few times. The J gene is TRBJ2-5, the V gene TRBV5-1; a weak D match, TRBD1 (6 bases). CDR3 length: 15 residues. Looked up from germline, CDR1 is SGHRS and CDR2 is YFSETQ. Trimming shortened V by 4 bases and J by 2 bases, and 15 bases separated the two germline ends. The CDR3 DNA is TGCGCCAGCAGCCGAGATCCTCAGGGGCAAGAGACCCAGTACTTC. Encoded protein: CASSRDPQGQETQYF.

On this clonotype itself: This clone may be a read error of a much larger clone one base away. This chain links TRBV12-3 or TRBV12-4 with TRBJ2-5, with 10 bases that match TRBD2. CDR3 length equals 13 residues. DNA for the CDR3: TGTGCCAACAGTTTTAGCGGGAGGGAGACCCAGTACTTC. It is translated as CANSFSGRETQYF.

This clonotype was found many times. V and J are TRBV5-6 and TRBJ1-1; D remains unclear. The CDR3 is 12 amino acids. Germline V gene sequence: CDR1 SGHDT, CDR2 YYEEEE. The V end was cut by 3 bases, the J end by 6 bases, with 9 bases between. The CDR3 DNA reads TGTGCCAGCAGCTCTAGGACTGCTGAAGCTTTCTTT. This translates into CASSSRTAEAFF.

The table lists this clonotype with many counts. The gene calls are TRBV12-5 and TRBJ2-1, with TRBD2 identical over 12 bases. Germline V gives CDR1 LGHNT, CDR2 FRNRAP. The J segment lost 5 bases and the V segment lost 0 bases, leaving 2 bases of the junction unmatched. CDR3 length: 16 amino acids. The CDR3 loop reads CASGLVLAGGHNEQFF. CDR3 coding DNA: TGTGCTAGTGGTTTGGTGCTAGCGGGAGGGCACAATGAGCAGTTCTTC.

The V call is TRBV6-2 or TRBV6-3, the J call TRBJ2-2; D is perhaps TRBD1 (6 bases). The CDR3 is made up of 15 amino acids. V was clipped by 6 bases and J by 5 bases, with 16 bases between them. The V gene's germline CDR1 is MNHEY and CDR2 SVGEGT. The CDR3 is CASSSEDRRTGELFF. As DNA, the CDR3 is TGTGCCAGCAGCTCAGAGGACAGAAGGACCGGGGAGCTGTTTTTT.

In this sample, this clonotype turned up many times. CDR3: CASSRTESSYNEQFF. The CDR3 DNA is TGTGCCAGCAGTAGAACAGAAAGCTCCTACAATGAGCAGTTCTTC. The V call is TRBV25-1, the J call TRBJ2-1; the D is unclear. The germline V and J ends were trimmed by 5 bases and 0 bases, with 11 bases remaining between them. The CDR3 loop spans 15 amino acids. Germline loops: CDR1 MGHDK, CDR2 SYGVNS.

J is TRBJ1-2 and V is TRBV9, with 9 bases lining up with TRBD1. V dropped 4 bases and J dropped 4; count of bases not matched to a gene: 8. The length of the CDR3 is 15 residues. Germline V gene data show CDR1 as SGDLS and CDR2 as YYNGEE. The CDR3 DNA sequence: TGTGCCAGCAGCTTTGAGGGACAGGGACTCTATGGCTACACCTTC. Its protein product is CASSFEGQGLYGYTF.

Ten or more counts support this clonotype. The chain links TRBV5-5 to TRBJ2-7, with unresolved D. Per germline, CDR1 SGHKS and CDR2 YYEKEE (reference sequence). V lost 4 bases and J lost 5, with 7 bases in between. The CDR3 is 11 residues long. The CDR3 reads CASSDIHEQYF. The CDR3 DNA follows: TGTGCCAGCAGCGATATCCACGAGCAGTACTTC.

The chain employs TRBV11-3 and TRBJ2-1, with 8 nucleotides matching TRBD2. The J segment lost 6 bases and the V segment lost 3 bases, leaving 7 bases of the junction unmatched. Per the germline V gene, CDR1 is SGHNT and CDR2 is YENEEA. CDR3 size: 15 residues. The CDR3 DNA is TGTGCCAGCAGCTTGGCGGGAGGAGGTGTCAATGAGCAGTTCTTC. It translates to CASSLAGGGVNEQFF.

As for this clonotype: The DNA is omitted, as the CDR3 cannot be located on it reliably, and the CDR3 follows TCRdb's listing. The chain is built from TRBV28 and TRBJ1-5; the table's D call, TRBD1, has no DNA check behind it. Germline V gene data show CDR1 as MDHEN and CDR2 as SYDVKM. A total of 24 residues make up the CDR3, ends included. The CDR3 is CASRLYDYTTEQFFGPGGNQPQHF.

In this sample, this clonotype turned up many times. The chain couples TRBV6-5 to TRBJ1-2; the match to TRBD1 covers 7 bases. Germline loops: CDR1 MNHEY, CDR2 SVGAGI. V trimming: 0 bases; J trimming: 6 bases; junction bases outside the gene matches: 4. This CDR3 has 14 amino acids. CDR3 residues: CASSYSLQGDGYTF. The CDR3 bases are TGTGCCAGCAGTTACTCCCTCCAGGGGGATGGCTACACCTTC.

V is TRBV7-2 and J is TRBJ1-2, with TRBD1 matching over 9 bases. V shed 5 bases and J 3 bases; nucleotides not matched to a gene: 4. From germline, CDR1 is SGHTA and CDR2 FQGNSA. This CDR3 is 14 amino acids long. This CDR3 reads CASSRTGGYYGYTF. In nucleotides, the CDR3 is TGTGCCAGCAGCCGAACAGGGGGCTACTATGGCTACACCTTC. Using reference TRBV7-2 and TRBJ1-2 for the parts outside the CDR3, the full variable domain is GAGVSQSPSNKVTEKGKDVELRCDPISGHTALYWYRQSLGQGLEFLIYFQGNSAPDKSGLPSDRFSAERTGGSVSTLTIQRTQQEDSAVYLCASSRTGGYYGYTFGSGTRLTVV.

This clonotype was detected ten times or more. This sequence joins TRBV12-5 and TRBJ2-7; D call uncertain. V was shortened by 5 bases and J by 5 bases, with 13 bases between the two germline ends. Germline V CDR1 and CDR2: LGHNT, FRNRAP. CDR3 length equals 13 residues. As DNA, the CDR3 is TGTGCTAGTGGTCCCAGGTTCGAGGACGAGCAGTACTTC. Amino acids: CASGPRFEDEQYF.

This clonotype showed up just a few times. V usage is TRBV5-1 and J usage is TRBJ1-2; the D gene is possibly TRBD1 (5 bases). Trimming took off 4 bases at V and 6 bases at J, with 16 bases between the two ends. Per the germline V gene, CDR1 is SGHRS and CDR2 is YFSETQ. The CDR3 loop spans 14 amino acids. CDR3 DNA sequence: TGCGCCAGCAGCACGTCCGGGGACCTCAATGGCTACACCTTC. The encoded protein is CASSTSGDLNGYTF.

This clonotype turned up a few times. The rearrangement uses TRBV7-9 and TRBJ1-1; perhaps TRBD1 as D (6 bases). The germline V gene encodes CDR1 SEHNR and CDR2 FQNEAQ (reference sequence). Deletions cut 7 bases from V and 1 base from J, with 13 bases between. The CDR3 covers 14 residues. The CDR3 DNA reads as TGTGCCAGCAACTCCAGGGGAGGGAACACTGAAGCTTTCTTT. Its translation: CASNSRGGNTEAFF.

CDR3 in DNA: TGTGCCAGCAGCGATAGCGGGAGGGGTATTAAGCAGTTCTTC. This gives the protein CASSDSGRGIKQFF. The J gene is TRBJ2-1, the V gene TRBV13; 11 bases agree with TRBD2. J lost 11 bases, V lost 5 bases, and 8 bases had no gene match. Germline V gives CDR1 PRHDT, CDR2 FYEKMQ (reference sequence). This CDR3 spans 14 amino acids. Based on the CDR3 plus reference TRBV13 and TRBJ2-1, the full variable domain is AAGVIQSPRHLIKEKRETATLKCYPIPRHDTVYWYQQGPGQDPQFLISFYEKMQSDKGSIPDRFSAQQFSDYHSELNMSSLELGDSALYFCASSDSGRGIKQFFGPGTRLTVL.

This chain links TRBV6-1 with TRBJ1-5, with D maybe TRBD1 (5 bases). V lost 6 bases and J 6 bases, leaving 12 bases between the germline ends. The CDR3 runs to 13 residues. Germline assignment: CDR1 MNHNS and CDR2 SASEGT. CDR3 loop: CASRGRAGQPQHF. DNA of the CDR3: TGTGCCAGCAGGGGCAGGGCTGGTCAGCCCCAGCATTTT.

The chain uses TRBV10-3 and TRBJ2-7; TRBD2 matches 10 bases. V shed 11 bases, J shed 4 bases, and the junction held 5 bases outside the gene matches. From germline, CDR1 is ENHRY and CDR2 SYGVKD. The CDR3 has 12 amino acids. The CDR3 DNA is TGTGCCGGCGGGACTAGCGTTTACGAGCAGTACTTC. Protein sequence: CAGGTSVYEQYF.

This clonotype has more than one count but fewer than ten. The V gene is TRBV27, the J gene TRBJ2-7; 7 bases are a match to TRBD2. V gave up 0 bases and J gave up 0 bases; unmatched junction bases: 5. CDR3 length equals 16 residues. The germline V gene has CDR1 MNHEY and CDR2 SMNVEV (reference sequence). The chain's CDR3 is CASSLSGGRLSYEQYF. CDR3 DNA sequence: TGTGCCAGCAGTTTATCGGGCGGGAGACTCTCCTACGAGCAGTACTTC.